The 24 T cell receptor beta chains given below trace back to one sample, sequenced in a study of human T cells and chemical hapten exposure. TCRdb re-analysed the RACE reads in MiXCR, keeping a single row per CDR3 protein. Of 120,000 or so distinct CDR3 sequences in the sample, approximately 15% were seen once. Specified time point: patch test 1, 2 weeks after DPC sensitization. The treatment here: therapeutic diphenylcyclopropenone sensitization with weekly scalp DPC. The material sequenced was whole blood, taken in connection with sensitization to the hapten diphenylcyclopropenone (DPC). Source of these receptors: a man aged 18 to 29 with alopecia areata. Some clones in this sample may be carry-over from other donors' samples.

This chain links TRBV6-2 or TRBV6-3 with TRBJ2-2; no clear D. The germline CDR1 and CDR2 sequences are MNHEY and SVGEGT. V lost 2 bases and J lost 6, with 10 bases in between. CDR3 length: 14 residues. CDR3 sequence reads: CASSYISPAGELFF. The DNA for the CDR3 is TGTGCCAGCAGTTACATATCTCCGGCCGGGGAGCTGTTTTTT.

The gene calls are TRBV3-1 and TRBJ1-6, with no clear D. CDR1 and CDR2 from the germline V gene are LGHDT and YNNKEL (reference sequence). V lost 0 bases, J lost 13 bases, and 10 bases lay in between. The CDR3 length is 13 residues. This CDR3 reads CASSQDVRYPLHF. The CDR3 nucleotides read TGTGCCAGCAGCCAAGATGTAAGATACCCCCTCCACTTT.

The chain carries TRBV10-3 and TRBJ2-7, with D perhaps given as TRBD1 or TRBD2 (5 bases each). Germline loops: CDR1 ENHRY, CDR2 SYGVKD. This CDR3 has 11 residues. Trimming took off 8 bases at V and 7 bases at J, with 12 bases between the two ends. As DNA, the CDR3 is TGTGCCATCGGGACCGTGGGGGAGCAGTACGTC. As protein: CAIGTVGEQYV.

This clonotype was seen a few times. The chain links TRBV20-1 to TRBJ2-3, with 9 bases fitting TRBD2. CDR1 is DFQATT and CDR2 is SNEGSKA in the germline V gene (reference sequence). J lost 8 bases, V lost 6 bases, and 18 bases had no gene match. This CDR3 is built from 16 residues. CDR3 in amino acids: CSAPRRAGGSPGTQYF. DNA of the CDR3: TGCAGTGCCCCGCGTCGCGCGGGGGGGTCGCCGGGTACGCAGTATTTT.

This clonotype was observed a handful of times. The chain joins TRBV20-1 to TRBJ2-3, with D perhaps matching TRBD1 or TRBD2 (6 bases each). Trimming removed 6 bases from V and 3 bases from J, with 19 bases in between. This CDR3 spans 15 amino acids. Germline CDR1 DFQATT, CDR2 SNEGSKA (reference sequence). The CDR3 is CSAPLLGGRTDTQYF. The CDR3 coding sequence is TGCAGTGCCCCCCTACTCGGGGGCAGAACAGATACGCAGTATTTT.

A few counts support this clonotype. This chain uses TRBV7-8 with TRBJ2-4, with D perhaps matching TRBD1 (6 bases). Between the trimmed V and J ends, which lost 1 base and 0 bases, there was a span of 10 bases. CDR1 and CDR2 from the germline V gene are SGHVS and FQNEAQ. CDR3 size: 16 residues. The CDR3 coding sequence is TGTGCCAGCAGCTTAGGAAGGGGGTTAGCCAAAAACATTCAGTACTTC. Translated, it gives CASSLGRGLAKNIQYF. Full variable domain (rest looked up from reference TRBV7-8 and TRBJ2-4): GAGVSQSPRYKVAKRGQDVALRCDPISGHVSLFWYQQALGQGPEFLTYFQNEAQLDKSGLPSDRFFAERPEGSVSTLKIQRTQQEDSAVYLCASSLGRGLAKNIQYFGAGTRLSVL.

This clonotype was seen at least ten times. CDR3 coding DNA: TGTGCCAGCAGCTCACAGGGTGCTGAAGCTTTCTTT. Translating gives CASSSQGAEAFF. The chain combines TRBV7-3 with TRBJ1-1, with D perhaps matching TRBD1 (6 bases). Germline V gene lookup returns CDR1 SGHTA and CDR2 FQGTGA. The CDR3 contains 12 residues. With 4 bases removed from V and 6 bases from J, the gap between germline ends came to 9 bases.

This clonotype was counted at least ten times. The DNA of the CDR3 is TGCGCCAGCAGTGAGCTCACAGGGAATAATGGCTACACCTTC. Translating gives CASSELTGNNGYTF. The V gene is TRBV10-2, the J gene TRBJ1-2; D is possibly TRBD1 (6 bases). Trimming removed 2 bases from V and 6 bases from J, with 13 bases in between. The CDR3 totals 14 residues. Looked up from germline, CDR1 is WSHSY and CDR2 is SAAADI.

This clonotype was counted between two and nine times. The chain is built from TRBV7-6 and TRBJ2-5; 8 bases align to TRBD1. The CDR3 totals 17 residues. Germline CDR1 is SGHVS and CDR2 is FNYEAQ. J lost 1 base, V lost 0 bases, and 7 bases had no gene match. CDR3 DNA: TGTGCCAGCAGCTTAGCGCAGGGGGCAACCCTCCAAGAGACCCAGTACTTC. It specifies CASSLAQGATLQETQYF.

This clonotype was seen ten or more times. V and J are TRBV11-2 and TRBJ1-2, with TRBD1 as a possible D gene (6 bases). Deletions cut 5 bases from V and 0 bases from J, with 16 bases between. Germline V lookup: CDR1 SGHAT, CDR2 FQNNGV. CDR3 length equals 16 residues. The CDR3 sequence: CASSRVSGTTNYGYTF. The CDR3, as DNA: TGTGCCAGCAGCCGCGTAAGCGGGACAACTAACTATGGCTACACCTTC. Filled out from reference TRBV11-2 and TRBJ1-2, the complete variable domain reads EAGVAQSPRYKIIEKRQSVAFWCNPISGHATLYWYQQILGQGPKLLIQFQNNGVVDDSQLPKDRFSAERLKGVDSTLKIQPAKLEDSAVYLCASSRVSGTTNYGYTFGSGTRLTVV.

This clonotype was found many times. The chain couples TRBV7-2 to TRBJ2-3, with no clear D. The germline V and J ends were trimmed by 3 bases and 4 bases, with 2 bases remaining between them. The CDR3 runs 11 residues. Germline loops: CDR1 SGHTA, CDR2 FQGNSA. CDR3 nucleotides: TGTGCCAGCAGCTTTGCAGATACGCAGTATTTT. It yields the protein CASSFADTQYF. The variable domain in full, completed from reference TRBV7-2 and TRBJ2-3, reads GAGVSQSPSNKVTEKGKDVELRCDPISGHTALYWYRQSLGQGLEFLIYFQGNSAPDKSGLPSDRFSAERTGGSVSTLTIQRTQQEDSAVYLCASSFADTQYFGPGTRLTVL.

This clonotype was recorded a few times. The rearrangement joins TRBV12-3 or TRBV12-4 to TRBJ2-2; D is unclear. The CDR3 contains 12 residues. Trimming removed 5 bases from V and 4 bases from J, with 5 bases in between. This CDR3 is CASSPSTGELFF. CDR3 bases: TGTGCCAGCAGTCCCAGCACCGGGGAGCTGTTTTTT.

The chain is built from TRBV11-1 and TRBJ2-1; TRBD1 might be the D (6 bases). The CDR3 has 15 residues. Trimming took off 5 bases at V and 4 bases at J, with 15 bases between the two ends. Germline CDR1 and CDR2: SGHAT and FQDESV (reference sequence). The CDR3: CASSPDRGQYNEQFF. The CDR3 nucleotides read TGTGCCAGCAGCCCAGATAGGGGACAATACAATGAGCAGTTCTTC. Full variable domain (outside the CDR3, taken from reference TRBV11-1 and TRBJ2-1): EAEVAQSPRYKITEKSQAVAFWCDPISGHATLYWYRQILGQGPELLVQFQDESVVDDSQLPKDRFSAERLKGVDSTLKIQPAELGDSAMYLCASSPDRGQYNEQFFGPGTRLTVL.

This clonotype has only a few counts. The chain has TRBV7-9 and TRBJ2-3; D call uncertain. This CDR3 has 13 residues. V lost 5 bases, J lost 2 bases, and 8 bases lay in between. Germline lookup yields CDR1 SEHNR and CDR2 FQNEAQ (reference sequence). This chain's CDR3 is CASSTGNTDTQYF. DNA of the CDR3: TGTGCCAGCAGCACTGGGAACACAGATACGCAGTATTTT.

J is TRBJ2-6 and V is TRBV29-1, with D maybe TRBD2 (5 bases). V lost 7 bases, J lost 1 base, and 5 bases lay in between. The germline V gene encodes CDR1 SQVTM and CDR2 ANQGSEA. The CDR3 is 12 residues long. The CDR3 bases are TGCAGCGCGGGATCTGGGGCCAACGTCCTGACTTTC. Translation: CSAGSGANVLTF.

V and J are TRBV7-3 and TRBJ2-7; a weak D match, TRBD1 (5 bases). The germline CDR1 and CDR2 sequences are SGHTA and FQGTGA. The CDR3 covers 13 residues. Trimming took off 0 bases at V and 6 bases at J, with 9 bases between the two ends. CDR3 coding DNA: TGTGCCAGCAGCTTAACGGGGCACTGCGAGCAGTACTTC. It specifies CASSLTGHCEQYF.

This clonotype came up a few times. V gene TRBV29-1 combines with J gene TRBJ2-6, with D unclear. The CDR3 totals 15 residues. Trimming took off 2 bases at V and 0 bases at J, with 8 bases between the two ends. Germline V gives CDR1 SQVTM, CDR2 ANQGSEA. The CDR3 DNA sequence: TGCAGCGTTGAAATGGCAGCCTCTGGGGCCAACGTCCTGACTTTC. It yields the protein CSVEMAASGANVLTF.

At least ten counts were recorded for this clonotype. The chain uses TRBV11-2 and TRBJ2-7; D gene unclear. This CDR3 has 11 amino acids. With 3 bases removed from V and 2 bases from J, the gap between germline ends came to 2 bases. The germline V gene encodes CDR1 SGHAT and CDR2 FQNNGV. In nucleotides, the CDR3 is TGTGCCAGCAGCTTGCCCTACGAGCAGTACTTC. This codes for CASSLPYEQYF.

This clonotype has more than one count but fewer than ten. The chain is built from TRBV29-1 and TRBJ2-2, with D perhaps matching TRBD1 (6 bases). The CDR3 sequence is 14 residues long. V was trimmed by 7 bases and J by 0 bases, leaving 12 bases between them. Per the germline V gene, CDR1 is SQVTM and CDR2 is ANQGSEA. The CDR3: CSAIRTANTGELFF. CDR3 bases: TGCAGCGCGATTCGGACAGCGAACACCGGGGAGCTGTTTTTT.

This chain connects TRBV2 to TRBJ1-1; maybe TRBD1 (5 bases). This CDR3 has 12 residues. Germline V lookup: CDR1 SNHLY, CDR2 FYNNEI. V lost 6 bases and J 3 bases, leaving 8 bases between the germline ends. This chain's CDR3 is CASSRADTEAFF. The CDR3 DNA reads TGTGCCAGCAGCAGGGCGGACACTGAAGCTTTCTTT.

This clonotype was seen repeatedly, ten times or more. The chain combines TRBV7-8 with TRBJ1-5; 9 nucleotides align to TRBD1. This CDR3 has 14 residues. V trimming: 3 bases; J trimming: 5 bases; junction bases outside the gene matches: 2. Germline loops: CDR1 SGHVS, CDR2 FQNEAQ. The CDR3 spells CASSLGQGYQPQHF. DNA for the CDR3: TGTGCCAGCAGCTTGGGACAGGGATATCAGCCCCAGCATTTT.

The chain uses TRBV7-2 and TRBJ1-2; TRBD1 is a possible D gene (5 bases). The CDR3 is 12 amino acids. Germline-derived CDR1 and CDR2 are SGHTA and FQGNSA. Trimming stripped 5 bases from V and 3 bases from J, with 7 bases between. Written as DNA, the CDR3 is TGTGCCAGCAGCGAGACAGACTATGGCTACACCTTC. Translated: CASSETDYGYTF.

This clonotype was seen more than once but under ten times. This chain links TRBV15 with TRBJ1-4, with D uncertain. Germline loops: CDR1 LNHNV, CDR2 YYDKDF (reference sequence). V was clipped by 0 bases and J by 8 bases, with 16 bases between them. CDR3 length equals 16 residues. The DNA for the CDR3 is TGTGCCACCAGCAGAGAATCTATGAGGTTGCAAGAAAAACTGTTTTTT. This codes for CATSRESMRLQEKLFF.

In this sample, this clonotype turned up a few times. This chain uses TRBV29-1 with TRBJ1-1, with 7 nucleotides matching TRBD1. Losses at the gene ends were 5 bases for V and 0 bases for J; bases not matched to a gene: 3. Germline-derived CDR1 and CDR2 are SQVTM and ANQGSEA. The CDR3 loop spans 13 amino acids. The CDR3 loop reads CSVRQGVNTEAFF. The CDR3 region has the DNA TGCAGCGTTCGACAGGGCGTGAACACTGAAGCTTTCTTT.